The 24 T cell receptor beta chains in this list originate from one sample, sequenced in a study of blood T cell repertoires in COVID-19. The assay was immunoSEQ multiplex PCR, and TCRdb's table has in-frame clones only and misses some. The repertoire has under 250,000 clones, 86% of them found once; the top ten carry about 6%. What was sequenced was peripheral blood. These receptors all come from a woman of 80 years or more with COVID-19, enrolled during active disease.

The CDR3 region is CASSSDRGLKLFF. In DNA form, the CDR3 reads TGCGCCAGCAGCTCGGACAGGGGGCTGAAACTGTTTTTT. The rearrangement links TRBV5-1 to TRBJ1-4; TRBD1 aligns across 11 bases. The CDR3 totals 13 residues. With V trimmed by 3 bases and J by 11 bases, 3 bases remained unmatched. Germline CDR1 reads SGHRS; CDR2 reads YFSETQ.

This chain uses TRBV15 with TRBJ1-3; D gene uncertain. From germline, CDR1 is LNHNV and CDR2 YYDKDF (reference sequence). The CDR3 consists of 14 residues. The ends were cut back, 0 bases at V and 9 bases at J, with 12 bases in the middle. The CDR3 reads CATSRDTSGGTIYF. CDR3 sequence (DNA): TGTGCCACCAGCAGAGATACATCAGGAGGCACCATATATTTT.

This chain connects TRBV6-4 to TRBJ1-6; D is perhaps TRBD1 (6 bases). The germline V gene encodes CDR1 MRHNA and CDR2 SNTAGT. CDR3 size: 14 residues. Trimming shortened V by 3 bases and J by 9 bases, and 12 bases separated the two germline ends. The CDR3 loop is CASSEKQGRSPLHF. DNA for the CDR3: TGTGCCAGCAGTGAAAAACAGGGTCGTTCACCCCTCCACTTT.

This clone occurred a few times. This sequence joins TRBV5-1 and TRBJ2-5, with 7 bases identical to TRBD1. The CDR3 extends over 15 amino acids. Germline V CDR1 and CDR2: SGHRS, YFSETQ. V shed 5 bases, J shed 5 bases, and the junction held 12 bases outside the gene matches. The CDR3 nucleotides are TGCGCCAGCAGGCTCCGAGAGGGGGCGCGGGAGACCCAGTACTTC. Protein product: CASRLREGARETQYF.

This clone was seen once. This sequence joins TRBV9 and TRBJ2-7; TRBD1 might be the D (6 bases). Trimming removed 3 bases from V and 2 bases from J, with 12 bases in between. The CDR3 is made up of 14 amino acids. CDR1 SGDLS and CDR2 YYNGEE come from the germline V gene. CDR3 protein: CASSARDIAYEQYF. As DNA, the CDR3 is TGTGCCAGCAGCGCCAGGGACATAGCCTACGAGCAGTACTTC.

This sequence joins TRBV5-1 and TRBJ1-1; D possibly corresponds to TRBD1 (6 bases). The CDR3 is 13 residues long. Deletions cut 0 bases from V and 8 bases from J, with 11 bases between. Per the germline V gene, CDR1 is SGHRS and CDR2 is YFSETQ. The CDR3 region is CASSLEYREEAFF. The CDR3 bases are TGCGCCAGCAGCTTGGAGTACAGGGAAGAAGCTTTCTTT.

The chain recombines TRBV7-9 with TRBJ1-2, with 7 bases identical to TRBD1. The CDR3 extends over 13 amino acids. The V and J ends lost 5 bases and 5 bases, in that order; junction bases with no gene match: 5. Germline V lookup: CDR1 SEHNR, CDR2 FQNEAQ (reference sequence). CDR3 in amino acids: CASSLGQTYGYTF. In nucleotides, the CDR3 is TGTGCCAGCAGCCTGGGACAGACGTATGGCTACACCTTC.

The CDR3 DNA sequence: TGTGCCAGCAGTTCTCACGGGGAATGGGGGCTCTACGAGCAGTACGTC. It yields the protein CASSSHGEWGLYEQYV. This rearrangement joins TRBV6-5 to TRBJ2-7; D possibly corresponds to TRBD1 (6 bases). The CDR3 sequence is 16 residues long. CDR1 is MNHEY and CDR2 is SVGAGI in the germline V gene. Trimming took off 4 bases at V and 3 bases at J, with 19 bases between the two ends.

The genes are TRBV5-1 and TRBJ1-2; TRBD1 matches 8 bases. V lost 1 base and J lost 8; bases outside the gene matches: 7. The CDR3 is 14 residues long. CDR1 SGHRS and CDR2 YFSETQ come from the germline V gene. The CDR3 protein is CASSLPTGGEGYTF. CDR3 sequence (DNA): TGCGCCAGCAGCTTGCCAACAGGGGGTGAAGGCTACACCTTC.

The CDR3 sequence is CATSDSSLPGTYGYTF. CDR3 nucleotide sequence: TGTGCCACCAGTGATTCGTCTTTGCCGGGAACCTATGGCTACACCTTC. The chain couples TRBV24-1 to TRBJ1-2; no firm D call. V was pared by 2 bases and J by 4 bases, with 16 bases between. This CDR3 is 16 amino acids long. Per the germline V gene, CDR1 is KGHDR and CDR2 is SFDVKD.

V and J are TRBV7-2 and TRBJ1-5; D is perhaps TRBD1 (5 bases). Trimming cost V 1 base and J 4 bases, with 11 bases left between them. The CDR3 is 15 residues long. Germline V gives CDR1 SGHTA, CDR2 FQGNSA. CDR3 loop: CASSLEQGPNQPQHF. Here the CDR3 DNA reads TGTGCCAGCAGCTTAGAGCAGGGTCCTAATCAGCCCCAGCATTTT.

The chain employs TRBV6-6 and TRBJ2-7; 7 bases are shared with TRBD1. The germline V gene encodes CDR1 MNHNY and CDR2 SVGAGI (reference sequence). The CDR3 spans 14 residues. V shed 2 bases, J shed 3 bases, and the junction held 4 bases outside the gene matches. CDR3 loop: CASSYDRAIYEQYV. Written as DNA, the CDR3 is TGTGCCAGCAGTTACGACAGGGCCATCTACGAGCAGTACGTC.

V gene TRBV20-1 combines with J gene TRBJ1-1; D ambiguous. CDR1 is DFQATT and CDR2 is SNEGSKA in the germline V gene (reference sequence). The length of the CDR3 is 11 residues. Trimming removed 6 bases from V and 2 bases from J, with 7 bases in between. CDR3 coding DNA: TGCAGTGCCACACCAAACACTGAAGCTTTCTTT. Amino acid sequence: CSATPNTEAFF.

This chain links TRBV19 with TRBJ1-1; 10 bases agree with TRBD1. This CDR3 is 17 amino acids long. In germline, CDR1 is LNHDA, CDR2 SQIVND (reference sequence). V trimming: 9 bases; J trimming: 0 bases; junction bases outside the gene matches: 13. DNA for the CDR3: TGTGCCAGCTTTATAGGGGGGACAGGGGCAATGAACACTGAAGCTTTCTTT. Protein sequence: CASFIGGTGAMNTEAFF.

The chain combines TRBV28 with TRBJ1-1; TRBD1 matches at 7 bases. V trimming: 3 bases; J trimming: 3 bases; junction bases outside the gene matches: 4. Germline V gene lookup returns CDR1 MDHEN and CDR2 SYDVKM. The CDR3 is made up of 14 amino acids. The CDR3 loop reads CASSLAGGYTEAFF. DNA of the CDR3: TGTGCCAGCAGTTTGGCAGGGGGGTACACTGAAGCTTTCTTT.

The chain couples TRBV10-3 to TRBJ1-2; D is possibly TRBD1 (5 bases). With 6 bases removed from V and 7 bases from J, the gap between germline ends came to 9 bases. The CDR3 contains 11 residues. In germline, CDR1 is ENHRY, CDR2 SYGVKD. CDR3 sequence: CAISSTAGYTF. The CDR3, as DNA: TGTGCCATCAGCTCGACAGCTGGCTACACCTTC.

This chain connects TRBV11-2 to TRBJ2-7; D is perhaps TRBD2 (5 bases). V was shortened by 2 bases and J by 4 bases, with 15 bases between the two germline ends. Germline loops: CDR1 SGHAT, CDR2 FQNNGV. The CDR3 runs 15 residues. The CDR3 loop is CASSLTDTPGYEQYF. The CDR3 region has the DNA TGTGCCAGCAGCTTAACGGATACCCCGGGGTACGAGCAGTACTTC.

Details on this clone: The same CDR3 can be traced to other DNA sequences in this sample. CDR3 residues: CASSLGGATEAFF. As DNA, the CDR3 is TGTGCCAGCAGCTTAGGGGGGGCCACTGAAGCTTTCTTT. The chain combines TRBV7-3 with TRBJ1-1; D perhaps matches TRBD1 (6 bases). Trimming took off 2 bases at V and 4 bases at J, with 8 bases between the two ends. This CDR3 comprises 13 residues. Germline V gene data show CDR1 as SGHTA and CDR2 as FQGTGA.

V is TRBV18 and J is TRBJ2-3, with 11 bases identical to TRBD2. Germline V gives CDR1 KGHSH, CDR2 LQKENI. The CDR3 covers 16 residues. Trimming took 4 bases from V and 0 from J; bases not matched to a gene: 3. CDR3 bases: TGTGCCAGCTCACAACTAGCGGGAGTAAGCACAGATACGCAGTATTTT. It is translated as CASSQLAGVSTDTQYF.

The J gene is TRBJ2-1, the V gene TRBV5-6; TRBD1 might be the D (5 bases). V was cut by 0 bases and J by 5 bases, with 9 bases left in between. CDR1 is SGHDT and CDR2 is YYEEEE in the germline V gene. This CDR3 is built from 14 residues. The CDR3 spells CASSLGGRDNEQFF. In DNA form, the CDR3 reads TGTGCCAGCAGCTTGGGGGGCAGAGACAATGAGCAGTTCTTC.

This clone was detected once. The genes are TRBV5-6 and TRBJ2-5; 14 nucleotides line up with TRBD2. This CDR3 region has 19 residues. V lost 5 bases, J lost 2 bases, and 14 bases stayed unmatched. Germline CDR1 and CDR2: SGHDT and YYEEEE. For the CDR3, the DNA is TGTGCCAGCAGACCTACGACTAGCGGGGGGGCCGGGCGGCAAGAGACCCAGTACTTC. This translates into CASRPTTSGGAGRQETQYF.

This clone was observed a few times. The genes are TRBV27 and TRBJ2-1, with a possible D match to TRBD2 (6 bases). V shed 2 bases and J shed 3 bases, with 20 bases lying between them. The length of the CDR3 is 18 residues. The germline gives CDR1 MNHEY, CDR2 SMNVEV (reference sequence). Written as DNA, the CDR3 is TGTGCCAGCAGTTTACTATGGGGGGTCACAAAAATCTACAATGAGCAGTTCTTC. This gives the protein CASSLLWGVTKIYNEQFF.

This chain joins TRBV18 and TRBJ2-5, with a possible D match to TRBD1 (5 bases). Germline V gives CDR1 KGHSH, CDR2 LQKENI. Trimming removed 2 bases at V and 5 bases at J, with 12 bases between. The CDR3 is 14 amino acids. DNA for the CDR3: TGTGCCAGCTCACCAACGGACAATTGGGAGACCCAGTACTTC. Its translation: CASSPTDNWETQYF.

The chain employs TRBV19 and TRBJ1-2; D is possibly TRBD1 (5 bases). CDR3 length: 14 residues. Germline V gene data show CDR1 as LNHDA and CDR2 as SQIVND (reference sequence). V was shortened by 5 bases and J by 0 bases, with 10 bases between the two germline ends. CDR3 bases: TGTGCCAGTAGTTCGACAGCCGCTAACTATGGCTACACCTTC. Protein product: CASSSTAANYGYTF.